This paragraph reports one TCR beta chain. The antigen remains undetermined. The donors, aged about 6 to 95, were healthy Caucasians from Russia. This sample stems from a study of blood T cells in healthy people across ages. Combining a sample-barcoded 5' primer with a J-beta primer mix, a second PCR ran for roughly 7 to 12 cycles. TCRdb independently ran MiXCR on the 5' RACE reads; one entry per CDR3 protein. The sample shows 1.2 million to 1.5 million distinct CDR3 sequences, 42% of them seen only once. The CDR3 runs 13 residues. Germline values: CDR1 SGHTA, CDR2 FQGNSA. Trimming shortened V by 8 bases and J by 1 base, and 11 bases separated the two germline ends. The study, taken as a whole, reports: Estimated diversity across one million T cells was deemed an underestimate.

Source material: blood. The receptor was isolated from a woman aged 18-29 years in good health. This sequence joins TRBV7-2 and TRBJ2-5; D might be TRBD1 or TRBD2, each matching 5 bases. The CDR3 coding sequence is TGTGCCAGCTATCGGGGACCCCAAGAGACCCAGTACTTC. Protein: CASYRGPQETQYF.